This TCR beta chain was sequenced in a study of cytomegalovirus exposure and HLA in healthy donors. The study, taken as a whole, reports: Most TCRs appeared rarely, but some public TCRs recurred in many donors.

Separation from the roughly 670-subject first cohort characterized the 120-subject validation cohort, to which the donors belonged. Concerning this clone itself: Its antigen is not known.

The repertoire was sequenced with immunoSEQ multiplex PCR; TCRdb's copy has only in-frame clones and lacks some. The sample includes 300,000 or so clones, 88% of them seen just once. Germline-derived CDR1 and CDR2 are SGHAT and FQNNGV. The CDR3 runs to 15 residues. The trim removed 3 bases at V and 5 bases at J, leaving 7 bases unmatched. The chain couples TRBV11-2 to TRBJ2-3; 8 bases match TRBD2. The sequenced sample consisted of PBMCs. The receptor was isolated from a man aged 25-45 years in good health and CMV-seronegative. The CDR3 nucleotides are TGTGCCAGCAGCTTGGTCACTAGCGGAAGAGATACGCAGTATTTT. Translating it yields CASSLVTSGRDTQYF.